Presented here are 11 T cell receptor beta chains from one specimen sequenced in a study of CD8 T cells in ankylosing spondylitis. TCRdb independently ran MiXCR on the 5' RACE reads; one entry per CDR3 protein. This sample has roughly 120,000 distinct CDR3 sequences; roughly an eighth occur once, and the top ten carry about 3%. Sequencing was carried out using blood, either unsorted or a sorted T cell fraction (not recorded which). The receptors stem from a female donor with ankylosing spondylitis or in good health (not recorded which).

This clonotype was detected once. The gene calls are TRBV19 and TRBJ2-7, with TRBD1 as a possible D gene (8 bases). Per the germline V gene, CDR1 is LNHDA and CDR2 is SQIVND (reference sequence). This CDR3 has 12 residues. V was shortened by 8 bases and J by 6 bases, with 14 bases between the two germline ends. CDR3 loop: CASGNRGGEQYF. CDR3 in DNA: TGTGCCAGTGGGAACAGGGGGGGCGAGCAGTACTTC.

Only a few counts were recorded for this clonotype. This sequence joins TRBV5-1 and TRBJ2-2; no clear D gene. The CDR3 has 13 amino acids. Germline V gene data show CDR1 as SGHRS and CDR2 as YFSETQ. V shed 1 base and J shed 5 bases, with 6 bases lying between them. The CDR3 here is CASSLWDTGELFF. In nucleotides, the CDR3 is TGCGCCAGCAGCTTGTGGGATACCGGGGAGCTGTTTTTT.

This chain links TRBV12-3 or TRBV12-4 with TRBJ2-2; D gene ambiguous. V lost 3 bases, J lost 8 bases, and 7 bases lay in between. CDR3 length: 12 residues. This chain's CDR3 is CASSFLPGELFF. Here the CDR3 DNA reads TGTGCCAGCAGTTTTCTCCCTGGGGAGCTGTTTTTT.

This clonotype has a handful of counts. This rearrangement joins TRBV20-1 to TRBJ1-2; unclear D gene. Trimming took 6 bases from V and 4 from J, leaving 12 bases between them. Germline assignment: CDR1 DFQATT and CDR2 SNEGSKA (reference sequence). There are 12 residues in the CDR3. The CDR3 nucleotides are TGCAGTGCCCTTCGGACGTCCTATGGCTACACCTTC. Translation: CSALRTSYGYTF.

This clonotype came up many times. The V call is TRBV12-3 or TRBV12-4, the J call TRBJ2-5; D is perhaps TRBD1 (5 bases). V was trimmed by 6 bases and J by 4 bases, leaving 9 bases between them. The CDR3 is 12 amino acids. The CDR3 protein is CASRGPGETQYF. CDR3 in DNA: TGTGCCAGCAGGGGGCCCGGAGAGACCCAGTACTTC.

V usage is TRBV5-1 and J usage is TRBJ2-5, with D unresolved. CDR1 SGHRS and CDR2 YFSETQ come from the germline V gene. The CDR3 loop spans 13 amino acids. V was trimmed by 5 bases and J by 2 bases, leaving 10 bases between them. The CDR3, as DNA: TGCGCCAGCAGTGTCGCTGTACAAGAGACCCAGTACTTC. Translating gives CASSVAVQETQYF. The full variable domain, in which reference TRBV5-1 and TRBJ2-5 provide the parts outside the CDR3, is KAGVTQTPRYLIKTRGQQVTLSCSPISGHRSVSWYQQTPGQGLQFLFEYFSETQRNKGNFPGRFSGRQFSNSRSEMNVSTLELGDSALYLCASSVAVQETQYFGPGTRLLVL.

This clonotype has at least ten counts. The rearrangement links TRBV20-1 to TRBJ1-1, with D maybe TRBD1 (6 bases). The germline CDR1 and CDR2 sequences are DFQATT and SNEGSKA (reference sequence). V was trimmed by 3 bases and J by 12 bases, leaving 23 bases between them. The CDR3 runs to 14 residues. The CDR3, as DNA: TGCAGTGCTAGGACAGGACAACCTCCCTTCGCGACTTTCTTT. This translates into CSARTGQPPFATFF.

This clonotype was counted at least ten times. The rearrangement joins TRBV12-3 or TRBV12-4 to TRBJ1-5; no definite D call. V was cut by 6 bases and J by 4 bases, with 7 bases left in between. CDR3 length: 12 amino acids. CDR3 in amino acids: CASSTPNQPQHF. DNA of the CDR3: TGTGCCAGCAGCACCCCTAATCAGCCCCAGCATTTT.

Only a few counts were recorded for this clonotype. The gene calls are TRBV3-1 and TRBJ2-1, with 7 bases lining up with TRBD1. The germline V gene encodes CDR1 LGHDT and CDR2 YNNKEL (reference sequence). This CDR3 region has 17 residues. With 1 base clipped from V and 0 bases from J, the junction kept 6 bases outside the gene matches. The CDR3 coding sequence is TGTGCCAGCAGCCAAGGTCGAGGGGGCTCCTCCTACAATGAGCAGTTCTTC. Translating it yields CASSQGRGGSSYNEQFF.

In its sample, this clonotype was seen a few times. V is TRBV15 and J is TRBJ2-6; D tentatively fits TRBD1 or TRBD2 (7 bases each). The germline CDR1 and CDR2 sequences are LNHNV and YYDKDF (reference sequence). V gave up 5 bases and J gave up 2 bases, with 19 bases separating them. CDR3 length: 18 residues. The CDR3 DNA reads as TGTGCCACCAGCGGCCAGGGGGGGCGCGTGGCTGGGGCCAACGTCCTGACTTTC. This gives the protein CATSGQGGRVAGANVLTF.

This clonotype has ten or more counts. This chain links TRBV7-9 with TRBJ2-1; 9 positions agree with TRBD2. Germline V gives CDR1 SEHNR, CDR2 FQNEAQ (reference sequence). V was clipped by 3 bases and J by 2 bases; unmatched bases: 5. The CDR3 is 16 amino acids. CDR3 loop: CASSFGAGGTYNEQFF. CDR3 nucleotide sequence: TGTGCCAGCAGCTTCGGAGCGGGAGGCACCTACAATGAGCAGTTCTTC.